A single sample gave rise to the 17 T cell receptor beta chains below, sequenced in a study of T cell responses to AZD1222 COVID-19 vaccine. The table came from immunoSEQ multiplex PCR; TCRdb's copy has only in-frame clones and leaves some out. The sample contains approximately 60,000 clones, roughly 89% of which appear only once. The sample here was peripheral blood, taken on day 0 of AZD1222 vaccination. These receptors were taken from an adult in good health.

This clone was seen once. This chain uses TRBV11-3 with TRBJ2-1, with TRBD2 matching over 12 bases. Germline V gene lookup returns CDR1 SGHNT and CDR2 YENEEA. The ends lost 5 bases at V and 9 bases at J; junction bases unmatched: 8. The CDR3 extends over 15 amino acids. CDR3 sequence: CASSASGGVLGEQFF. In DNA form, the CDR3 reads TGTGCCAGCAGCGCTAGCGGGGGGGTTTTGGGTGAGCAGTTCTTC.

The chain employs TRBV6-5 and TRBJ1-1, with 8 bases lining up with TRBD1. This CDR3 contains 13 residues. Germline V gene data show CDR1 as MNHEY and CDR2 as SVGAGI. J was trimmed by 8 bases and V by 5 bases; bases with no gene match: 7. The CDR3 nucleotides read TGTGCCAGCAGTCGGTCGGGGGACAGGGAAGCTTTCTTT. Its translation is CASSRSGDREAFF.

The rearrangement uses TRBV6-5 and TRBJ2-7; TRBD1 aligns across 9 bases. The V gene's germline CDR1 is MNHEY and CDR2 SVGAGI. The CDR3 has 15 amino acids. V gave up 2 bases and J gave up 4 bases; unmatched junction bases: 6. CDR3 in amino acids: CASSYPTGGVYEQYF. CDR3 nucleotide sequence: TGTGCCAGCAGTTACCCCACAGGGGGCGTGTACGAGCAGTACTTC.

V is TRBV15 and J is TRBJ1-1; a possible D gene is TRBD1 (5 bases). The V gene lost 1 base and the J gene lost 9 bases, with 15 bases spanning the gap. CDR3 length: 14 amino acids. CDR1 is LNHNV, CDR2 YYDKDF, per germline (reference sequence). The CDR3 bases are TGTGCCACCAGCAGAGTAGCGGGGCCAGGGCAAGCTTTCTTT. Encoded protein: CATSRVAGPGQAFF.

A note on this clone: An end of the junction differs from the germline gene, which may be a read error. The rearrangement links TRBV3-1 (or the pseudogene TRBV3-2) to TRBJ2-3, with D perhaps given as TRBD1 or TRBD2 (6 bases each). This CDR3 has 16 amino acids. Germline-derived CDR1 and CDR2 are LGHDT and YNNKEL (reference sequence). The CDR3 sequence: CASSQGGLIVTDTQYF. The CDR3 DNA sequence: TGTGCCAGCAGTCAAGGGGGACTCATCGTCACAGATACGCAGTATTTT.

V and J are TRBV4-1 and TRBJ2-1; no clear D. Germline V lookup: CDR1 MGHRA, CDR2 YSYEKL. Trimming removed 1 base from V and 4 bases from J, with 8 bases in between. The CDR3 sequence is 14 residues long. CDR3 residues: CASSQAQRYNEQFF. The CDR3 DNA is TGCGCCAGCAGCCAAGCTCAGAGGTACAATGAGCAGTTCTTC.

V gene TRBV25-1 combines with J gene TRBJ2-7, with D uncertain. The CDR3 is made up of 13 amino acids. V lost 5 bases to trimming and J lost 0 bases, with 8 bases between them. Germline V gives CDR1 MGHDK, CDR2 SYGVNS. This CDR3 is CASSPRNSYEQYF. CDR3 in DNA: TGTGCCAGCAGTCCAAGAAACTCCTACGAGCAGTACTTC.

The chain is built from TRBV27 and TRBJ1-2; D call uncertain. The CDR3 runs to 14 residues. CDR1 and CDR2 (germline): MNHEY, SMNVEV (reference sequence). Deletions cut 0 bases from V and 2 bases from J, with 7 bases between. In nucleotides, the CDR3 is TGTGCCAGCAGTTTATCGCGCAGGAACTATGGCTACACCTTC. It translates to CASSLSRRNYGYTF.

The genes are TRBV18 and TRBJ2-7; D might be TRBD1 or TRBD2, each matching 5 bases. The V gene's germline CDR1 is KGHSH and CDR2 LQKENI. The CDR3 runs to 12 residues. V was cut by 5 bases and J by 7 bases, with 12 bases left in between. DNA of the CDR3: TGTGCCAGCTCAGCTAACGGGGCGGAGCAGTACTTC. As protein: CASSANGAEQYF.

This chain links TRBV9 with TRBJ1-2, with TRBD1 identical over 9 bases. This CDR3 spans 14 amino acids. V lost 3 bases to trimming and J lost 7 bases; unmatched junction nucleotides: 7. The V gene's germline CDR1 is SGDLS and CDR2 YYNGEE. CDR3 loop: CASSAGTGNIGYTF. CDR3 DNA sequence: TGTGCCAGCAGCGCCGGGACAGGGAACATTGGCTACACCTTC.

This rearrangement joins TRBV19 to TRBJ2-1; D ambiguous. Trimming left V 3 bases short and J 5 bases short, with 8 bases between. The CDR3 is made up of 13 amino acids. Germline V gene lookup returns CDR1 LNHDA and CDR2 SQIVND (reference sequence). The CDR3 region is CASSIGMNNEQFF. The CDR3 bases are TGTGCCAGTAGTATCGGCATGAACAATGAGCAGTTCTTC.

With regard to this clone: Other DNA sequences in this specimen translate into the identical CDR3. The V and J genes are TRBV2 and TRBJ1-5; TRBD1 might be the D (5 bases). V lost 6 bases and J lost 7, with 13 bases in between. Per the germline V gene, CDR1 is SNHLY and CDR2 is FYNNEI. The CDR3 contains 13 residues. The CDR3 here is CASRSTGNQPQHF. CDR3 nucleotides: TGTGCCAGCAGGTCAACAGGTAACCAGCCCCAGCATTTT.

The rearrangement uses TRBV5-1 and TRBJ1-4; TRBD1 is a possible D gene (5 bases). Germline CDR1 and CDR2: SGHRS and YFSETQ. The CDR3 loop spans 16 amino acids. The ends were cut back, 4 bases at V and 5 bases at J, with 18 bases in the middle. CDR3 in amino acids: CASSRSGQGTNEKLFF. The CDR3 DNA reads TGCGCCAGCAGCCGGTCAGGGCAGGGAACGAATGAAAAACTGTTTTTT.

This clone has only one observation. The genes are TRBV4-1 and TRBJ2-3; D uncertain. The CDR3 is 16 amino acids. Looked up from germline, CDR1 is MGHRA and CDR2 is YSYEKL. V was clipped by 4 bases and J by 4 bases, with 18 bases between them. CDR3 in amino acids: CASSPGEVVAADTQYF. The CDR3, as DNA: TGCGCCAGCAGCCCAGGCGAGGTTGTTGCGGCAGATACGCAGTATTTT.

The chain recombines TRBV13 with TRBJ2-4; 11 positions match TRBD1. CDR3 length: 15 residues. The V gene end was trimmed by 4 bases and the J gene end by 8 bases; junction bases not matched to a gene: 7. Germline V gives CDR1 PRHDT, CDR2 FYEKMQ (reference sequence). This chain's CDR3 is CASSSGTGGGYIQYF. In DNA, the CDR3 is TGTGCCAGCAGCTCCGGGACAGGGGGAGGGTACATTCAGTACTTC.

About this clone itself: The germline gene is not matched at one end of the junction; a read error may be the cause. The chain has TRBV6-2 or TRBV6-3 and TRBJ2-1; 8 nucleotides agree with TRBD1. The germline V gene encodes CDR1 MNHEY and CDR2 SVGEGT. The CDR3 spans 15 residues. Here the CDR3 reads CASRYWTGNYNEQFF. CDR3 nucleotide sequence: TGTGCCAGCAGATACTGGACAGGGAACTACAATGAGCAGTTCTTC.

This chain connects TRBV27 to TRBJ1-1; D is unresolved. CDR1 and CDR2 from the germline V gene are MNHEY and SMNVEV (reference sequence). The V gene lost 8 bases and the J gene lost 0 bases, with 13 bases spanning the gap. The length of the CDR3 is 14 residues. CDR3 DNA sequence: TGTGCCAGCTCTTATAAGACCCTGAACACTGAAGCTTTCTTT. Its protein product is CASSYKTLNTEAFF.